This is a list of T cell receptor beta chains from one sample in a study of Ad26.COV2.S vaccination and SARS-CoV-2 variants. Using immunoSEQ multiplex PCR, the repertoire was profiled, and TCRdb retains in-frame clones only, with some absent. The sample consists of about 250,000 clones, around 85% of them appearing once. The material sequenced was peripheral blood, taken in a trial of Ad26.COV2.S vaccine versus placebo. These TCRs come from a person aged 18-60 years who received the Ad26.COV2.S COVID-19 vaccine or a placebo. CDR3s include the opening cysteine and the closing phenylalanine or tryptophan. D genes are given only for firm matches. Only part of the rows carry a size: once, few, many, or a class if the clone is expanded.

.	TRBJ2-6	.	TRBV19	TGTGCCAGTAGTATAGCCAAGGAGGGGGCCAACGTCCTGACTTTC	CASSIAKEGANVLTF
TRBD1	TRBJ1-6	.	TRBV30	TGTGCCTGGAACCGGGACAGGGAATCCTATAATTCACCCCTCCACTTT	CAWNRDRESYNSPLHF
TRBD2	TRBJ2-5	.	TRBV2	TGTGCCAGCAATACAGGACTAGCAGGAAAAGAGACCCAGTACTTC	CASNTGLAGKETQYF
TRBD1	TRBJ1-1	.	TRBV4-1	TGCGCCAGCAGCCCCGTGACAGGGGGCAACACTGAAGCTTTCTTT	CASSPVTGGNTEAFF
.	TRBJ2-3	.	TRBV5-1	TGCGCCAGCAGCTGGGGGCCATTTGGGGACACAGATACGCAGTATTTT	CASSWGPFGDTDTQYF
.	TRBJ1-1	few	TRBV13	TGTGCCAGCAGCCCCGGACGGAGGAACACTGAAGCTTTCTTT	CASSPGRRNTEAFF
.	TRBJ1-1	few	TRBV7-9	TGTGCCTCTCAAGAACGGGGAGGAGGAACTGAAGCTTTCTTT	CASQERGGGTEAFF
.	TRBJ1-6	once	TRBV7-8	TGTGCCAGCAGCTCTAAACGGAGGAATTCACCCCTCCACTTT	CASSSKRRNSPLHF
.	TRBJ1-2	.	TRBV5-4	TGTGCCAGCAGCCTCCACAACGGACAGTACTATGGCTACACCTTC	CASSLHNGQYYGYTF
.	TRBJ1-6	.	TRBV6-9	TGTGCCAGCAGTTATTTGGTGCCGGATTCACCCCTCCACTTT	CASSYLVPDSPLHF
.	TRBJ2-7	.	TRBV5-5	TGTGCCAGCAGCTTGTTCGCATCGGGATTCTACGAGCAGTACTTC	CASSLFASGFYEQYF
TRBD2	TRBJ2-3	.	TRBV3-1/TRBV3-2	TGTGCCAGCAGCCAAGTAGTTCTAGCGGGGGGGTTAGCAGATACGCAGTATTTT	CASSQVVLAGGLADTQYF
.	TRBJ1-4	.	TRBV4-1	TGCGCCAGCAGCCAAGATCGCGGTACGGCTAATGAAAAACTGTTTTTT	CASSQDRGTANEKLFF
TRBD1	TRBJ2-1	few	TRBV4-3	TGCGCCAGCAGCCAGGACAGGGGTTCCTACAATGAGCAGTTCTTC	CASSQDRGSYNEQFF
TRBD2	TRBJ2-5	.	TRBV5-8	TGTGCCAGCAGCTTGGCCCTAGCGGGGGCCATAGAGACCCAGTACTTC	CASSLALAGAIETQYF
.	TRBJ2-7	.	TRBV7-2	TGTGCCAGCAGCCCCCTGGGGGGTTCCTACGAGCAGTACTTC	CASSPLGGSYEQYF
.	TRBJ2-2	.	TRBV4-3	TGCGCCAGCAGCCAACCTCGGGGGACTTACACCGGGGAGCTGTTTTTT	CASSQPRGTYTGELFF
.	TRBJ2-2	.	TRBV6-2/TRBV6-3	TGTGCCAGCAGCTCCCTTTGGGGGGGCTTAACGAAGACGAACACCGGGGAGCTGTTTTTT	CASSSLWGGLTKTNTGELFF
.	TRBJ2-7	once	TRBV7-2	TGTGCCAGCAGCTTAGCAGGGGACTACGAGCAGTACTTC	CASSLAGDYEQYF
TRBD2	TRBJ2-2	.	TRBV14	TGTGCCAGCAGCCGTAGGACTAGCCTCACCGGGGAGCTGTTTTTT	CASSRRTSLTGELFF
TRBD1	TRBJ1-6	.	TRBV19	TGTGCCAGTAGGGGGACAGGGTTCGCCGGTCTCCACTTT	CASRGTGFAGLHF
.	TRBJ1-2	.	TRBV4-2	TGTGCCAGCAGCCAAGAACTTCAGGGGCTTTATGGCTACACCTTC	CASSQELQGLYGYTF
TRBD1	TRBJ2-5	.	TRBV7-3	TGTGCCAGCAGCCTTTTAGGACAGGGAGCAGAGACCCAGTACTTC	CASSLLGQGAETQYF
.	TRBJ2-2	.	TRBV5-6	TGTGCCAGCAGCTTGGGGGTTGACGGGGAGCTGTTTTTT	CASSLGVDGELFF
TRBD2	TRBJ2-5	.	TRBV27	TGTGCCAGCAGTTTATCAGCGGGAGTTCCCGAGACCCAGTACTTC	CASSLSAGVPETQYF
.	TRBJ2-2	once	TRBV7-3	TGTGCCAGCAGCTTAGTGGGATTGAACACCGGGGAGCTGTTTTTT	CASSLVGLNTGELFF
.	TRBJ2-1	once	TRBV9	TGTGCCAGCAGGCACAGGGAGGGTGAGCAGTTCTTC	CASRHREGEQFF
.	TRBJ1-1	.	TRBV6-5	TGTGCCAGCAGCGTCGGTCACCAGGGCACTGAAGCTTTCTTT	CASSVGHQGTEAFF
TRBD1	TRBJ1-2	.	TRBV4-2	TGTGCCAGCAGCTCACGAAGGACAGGGGAGAACTATGGCTACACCTTC	CASSSRRTGENYGYTF
TRBD1	TRBJ1-4	.	TRBV4-3	TGCGCCAGCAGCGAAGCCGGGACAGTTAATGAAAAACTGTTTTTT	CASSEAGTVNEKLFF
TRBD2	TRBJ2-1	once	TRBV2	TGTGCCAGCAGTGACCTAGCGGGGGGCCCCTACAATGAGCAGTTCTTC	CASSDLAGGPYNEQFF
.	TRBJ2-3	.	TRBV6-2/TRBV6-3	TGTGCCAGCAGTTACTTGGCGCTTACAGATACGCAGTATTTT	CASSYLALTDTQYF
.	TRBJ2-7	few	TRBV21-1	TGTGCTCCCTTAGCGCCCTACGAGCAGTACTTC	CAPLAPYEQYF
TRBD1	TRBJ2-2	.	TRBV3-1/TRBV3-2	TGTGCCAGCAGCCCCTCGGGACAGGGATTCACCGGGGAGCTGTTTTTT	CASSPSGQGFTGELFF
.	TRBJ1-1	.	TRBV29-1	TGCAGCGTTGAAGGGTTTCTCTTACCCCGGAACACTGAAGCTTTCTTT	CSVEGFLLPRNTEAFF
.	TRBJ2-1	.	TRBV27	TGTGCCAGCAGTCCGGGGGTGAGCTCCTACAATGAGCAGTTCTTC	CASSPGVSSYNEQFF
TRBD1	TRBJ2-2	.	TRBV7-9	TGTGCCAGCAGCTTAGCGCGTCAACAGGGGGCTGGCGGGGAGCTGTTTTTT	CASSLARQQGAGGELFF
.	TRBJ2-1	.	TRBV9	TGTGCCAGCAGCTCCCAGGCCTACAATGAGCAGTTCTTC	CASSSQAYNEQFF
.	TRBJ1-6	.	TRBV7-2	TGTGCCAGCCGGAGCTGGGAACGTTCACCCCTCCACTTT	CASRSWERSPLHF
TRBD1	TRBJ1-3	few	TRBV19	TGTGCCAGTAGTGTCCCCGGGACAGACAGAAACACCATATATTTT	CASSVPGTDRNTIYF
.	TRBJ2-3	.	TRBV3-1/TRBV3-2	TGTGCCAGCAGCCACCCGACAGCCACGCAGTATTTT	CASSHPTATQYF
.	TRBJ1-5	.	TRBV19	TGTGCCAGCAAAAGAGGGAATAGCAATCAGCCCCAGCATTTT	CASKRGNSNQPQHF
.	TRBJ2-5	.	TRBV10-2	TGCGCCAGCAGTGCGGATCTAGGCCAAGAGACCCAGTACTTC	CASSADLGQETQYF
TRBD1	TRBJ2-5	.	TRBV7-9	TGTGCCAGCAGCCCTCGGACAGGGGAGGTTCAAGAGACCCAGTACTTC	CASSPRTGEVQETQYF
.	TRBJ1-2	once	TRBV29-1	TGCAGCTCCTATTCAACAGACAACTATGGCTACACCTTC	CSSYSTDNYGYTF
TRBD1	TRBJ1-4	.	TRBV19	TGTGCCAGTAGTATGGGAACAGGGGGCCGTGAAAAACTGTTTTTT	CASSMGTGGREKLFF
.	TRBJ2-5	.	TRBV5-1	TGCGCCAGCAGCTTGGGGGGCGGGGAGACCCAGTACTTC	CASSLGGGETQYF
TRBD1	TRBJ1-2	.	TRBV15	TGTGCCACCAGCAGACCCGACAGGGAGGGTTTGGGCTACACCTTC	CATSRPDREGLGYTF
.	TRBJ1-6	.	TRBV7-2	TGTGCCAGCAGCTTAGAGGGTAATTCACCCCTCCACTTT	CASSLEGNSPLHF
TRBD1	TRBJ2-3	.	TRBV7-8	TGTGCCAGCAGCCAGCCCTCAGGGGGCGCGGATACGCAGTATTTT	CASSQPSGGADTQYF
TRBD1	TRBJ2-1	.	TRBV2	TGTGCCACTACAGGGGGCAGTCAGGACAATGAGCAGTTCTTC	CATTGGSQDNEQFF
TRBD1	TRBJ2-2	once	TRBV29-1	TGCAGCGTTGCGTCCTCCCCGGACAGGGCGAACACCGGGGAGCTGTTTTTT	CSVASSPDRANTGELFF
TRBD2	TRBJ2-1	.	TRBV19	TGTGCCAGTAGGACCACTGCGGGGGGGCAGAGTGAGCAGTTCTTC	CASRTTAGGQSEQFF
TRBD1	TRBJ1-2	.	TRBV29-1	TGCAGCGTTGAGGGTCGAGGAGGGGGCCGTGGCTACACCTTC	CSVEGRGGGRGYTF